A selection of T cell receptor beta chains follows, all from one sample in a study of blood T cell repertoires in COVID-19. Data came from immunoSEQ multiplex PCR; TCRdb stores just in-frame clones and leaves some out. The table lists around 280,000 clones, around nine tenths of them singletons. The sample was PBMCs or T cells enriched from blood (not recorded which). These receptor sequences come from a woman in her thirties or forties who had recovered from COVID-19. CDR3s include the opening cysteine and the closing phenylalanine or tryptophan. The D gene is left open where the match is weak. The size of a clone is reported for some rows only, either as once, few or many, or as a class for expanded clones.

j_gene	d_gene	v_gene	abundance	CDR3nt	CDR3aa
TRBJ2-1	-	TRBV27	-	TGTGCCAGCAGTTTAAAGGGACTCCCGGCTATTACGCAGTTCTTC	CASSLKGLPAITQFF
TRBJ2-1	TRBD2	TRBV7-2	-	TGTGCCAGCAGCTTAGAGGTGGTTGCGGGAGAAGGGGAGCAGTTCTTC	CASSLEVVAGEGEQFF
TRBJ1-3	TRBD1	TRBV19	-	TGTGCCAGTAGTATAGAGGTGGGTCAGGGGGCGCGTGGAAACACCATATATTTT	CASSIEVGQGARGNTIYF
TRBJ2-1	TRBD2	TRBV11-3	-	TGTGCCAGCAGCTTAGGGGGGAGGGCTAGCGCCTACAATGAGCAGTTCTTC	CASSLGGRASAYNEQFF
TRBJ1-4	-	TRBV5-1	-	TGCGCCAGCAGCTTGGTCGGTGCAACTAATGAAAAACTGTTTTTT	CASSLVGATNEKLFF
TRBJ2-2	TRBD1	TRBV4-3	-	TGCGCCAGCAGCCAAGGGGACAGGGGGACCGGGGAGCTGTTTTTT	CASSQGDRGTGELFF
TRBJ1-4	-	TRBV19	once	TGTGCCAGTAGTAAGGGGGTCCGGAATGAAAAACTGTTTTTT	CASSKGVRNEKLFF
TRBJ1-1	-	TRBV5-1	-	TGCGCCAGCAGCCCCACCCTCCAGACAGCAACCGGAGCTTTCTTT	CASSPTLQTATGAFF
TRBJ2-2	-	TRBV27	-	TGTGCCAGCAGTTTACGCCCGCCGACACGGTCGAACACCGGGGAGCTGTTTTTT	CASSLRPPTRSNTGELFF
TRBJ1-2	TRBD1	TRBV18	-	TGTGCCAGCTCACCCCGGACAGGGGGCGGCTATGGCTACACCTTC	CASSPRTGGGYGYTF
TRBJ2-3	-	TRBV7-9	-	TGTGCCAGCAGCCATCCGACAGGCACAGATACGCAGTATTTT	CASSHPTGTDTQYF
TRBJ2-2	-	TRBV10-1	-	TGCGCCAGCAGTGATTCCAGGATGCCAACCGGGGAGCTGTTTTTT	CASSDSRMPTGELFF
TRBJ1-5	-	TRBV6-2/TRBV6-3	-	TGTGCCAGCAGTTACGGGTCTCAGGGCAATCAGCCCCAGCATTTT	CASSYGSQGNQPQHF
TRBJ2-2	-	TRBV11-2	-	TGTGCCAGCAGCTTAGTCCGGTTGAGGGTAACCGGGGAGCTGTTTTTT	CASSLVRLRVTGELFF
TRBJ2-3	-	TRBV18	once	TGTGCCAGCTCCCAAACCACGGGAGCCACAGATACGCAGTATTTT	CASSQTTGATDTQYF
TRBJ2-2	-	TRBV19	-	TGTGCCAGTAGTATCCCGTTCGCGAACACCGGGGAGCTGTTTTTT	CASSIPFANTGELFF
TRBJ2-5	-	TRBV3-1/TRBV3-2	-	TGTGCCAGCAGCCAAGTGGGGACAACGGGGGAGACCCAGTACTTC	CASSQVGTTGETQYF
TRBJ1-4	-	TRBV6-5	-	TGTGCCAGCAGTTCAGGGGTGGCTAATGAAAAACTGTTTTTT	CASSSGVANEKLFF
TRBJ2-5	TRBD2	TRBV18	-	TGTGCCAGCTCAACGTTGGGGGGGCAAGAGACCCAGTACTTC	CASSTLGGQETQYF
TRBJ2-7	TRBD2	TRBV7-3	once	TGTGCCAGCAGCTTAACGGGAAGCGGGAGAGGCCACGAGCAGTACTTC	CASSLTGSGRGHEQYF
TRBJ2-3	-	TRBV27	-	TGTGCCAGCAGTAAAAGCGGCCTTCAATCGGATACGCAGTATTTT	CASSKSGLQSDTQYF
TRBJ1-6	TRBD1	TRBV7-2	few	TGTGCCAGCAGCGCAGTGCAGGGGGCAGGGCCCAACAATTCACCCCTCCACTTT	CASSAVQGAGPNNSPLHF
TRBJ2-2	TRBD2	TRBV3-1/TRBV3-2	-	TGTGCCAGCAGCCAAGAAAACGCGGGACTAGCGATAAACACCGGGGAGCTGTTTTTT	CASSQENAGLAINTGELFF
TRBJ2-2	-	TRBV4-3	-	TGCGCCAGCAAGAAAGGGGACAACAAGAACACCGGGGAGCTGTTTTTT	CASKKGDNKNTGELFF
TRBJ1-4	-	TRBV4-2	-	TGTGCCAGCAGCCCAAAGACGGCAGAGGCTGAAAAACTGTTTTTT	CASSPKTAEAEKLFF
TRBJ2-1	TRBD2	TRBV2	-	TGTGCCAGCAGCTATGGGACTAGCGGGAGGGATGAGCAGTTCTTC	CASSYGTSGRDEQFF
TRBJ1-6	-	TRBV2	-	TGTGCCAGCAGCGAAACAGGGTCGGGGAATTCACCCCTCCACTTT	CASSETGSGNSPLHF
TRBJ2-1	TRBD2	TRBV11-1	many	TGTGCCAGCAGCTTAAGTCCAGCGGGAGGGCCAGTTGAGCAGTTCTTC	CASSLSPAGGPVEQFF
TRBJ2-3	TRBD1	TRBV7-9	once	TGTGCCAGCAGCCGTAGTGGGACAGAGAACACAGATACGCAGTATTTT	CASSRSGTENTDTQYF
TRBJ2-1	TRBD2	TRBV6-5	-	TGTGCCAGCAGTTACTCGAGGACTAGTACCGAATTCTTC	CASSYSRTSTEFF
TRBJ2-3	-	TRBV7-9	-	TGTGCCGATCGAGAGGGGGAAATTGATACGCAGTATTTT	CADREGEIDTQYF
TRBJ2-7	-	TRBV21-1	once	TGTGCCAGCAGCAAAAGGGCGGGAGGGAGTTTTTACGAGCAGTACTTC	CASSKRAGGSFYEQYF
TRBJ2-1	TRBD2	TRBV18	-	TGTGCCAGCTCACCGACTAGCGGGAGGTCTGGCAATGAGCAGTTCTTC	CASSPTSGRSGNEQFF
TRBJ1-1	-	TRBV7-9	-	TGTGCCAGCAGCCTCAGGGCCTGGGAGAACACTGAAGCTTTCTTT	CASSLRAWENTEAFF
TRBJ1-3	-	TRBV3-1/TRBV3-2	once	TGTGCCAGCAGCCTGGGAGGCTCTGGAAACACCATATATTTT	CASSLGGSGNTIYF
TRBJ2-2	TRBD2	TRBV28	-	TGTGCCAGCAGTCTAGCGGGAGGCACCGGGGAGCTGTTTTTT	CASSLAGGTGELFF
TRBJ2-3	-	TRBV7-2	-	TGTGCCAGCAGCTTAGCGTGGCAGTTTGAGACTAGGACAACTAGCACAGATACGCAGTATTTT	CASSLAWQFETRTTSTDTQYF
TRBJ2-1	-	TRBV6-2/TRBV6-3	-	TGTGCCAGCAGTTACTCGGGAGAATATGAGCAGTTCTTC	CASSYSGEYEQFF
TRBJ2-6	TRBD2	TRBV4-1	once	TGCGCCAGCAGCCAAGTACTAGCGGGAGTGTGGGCCAACGTCCTGACTTTC	CASSQVLAGVWANVLTF
TRBJ1-1	-	TRBV7-9	-	TGTGCCAGCAGCCCTACACCGGGGACAAAGACTTTCTTT	CASSPTPGTKTFF
TRBJ2-5	TRBD1	TRBV2	few	TGTGCCAGCAGTGAAGATGACAGGGGAAAGACCCAGTACTTC	CASSEDDRGKTQYF
TRBJ1-6	TRBD1	TRBV28	-	TGTGCCAGCAGTGAGGGACAGGCTAATTCACCCCTCCACTTT	CASSEGQANSPLHF
TRBJ2-7	-	TRBV3-1/TRBV3-2	-	TGTGCCAGCAGCACAGCTTACGAGCAGTACTTC	CASSTAYEQYF
TRBJ1-1	-	TRBV5-1	-	TGCGCCAGCAGAATAACGACAGCCACTGAAGCTTTCTTT	CASRITTATEAFF
TRBJ1-2	-	TRBV19	-	TGTGCCAGTAGGCCTCCGGGACAAGCTTTAGGGGGCTACACCTTC	CASRPPGQALGGYTF
TRBJ2-2	TRBD1	TRBV6-2/TRBV6-3	-	TGTGCCAGCAGTTACTGGACAGGGGGGTCTAACGGGGAGCTGTTTTTT	CASSYWTGGSNGELFF
TRBJ1-3	-	TRBV7-2	-	TGTGCCAGCAGCCCACGGATAAGGGGGATCAGCTCTGGAAACACCATATATTTT	CASSPRIRGISSGNTIYF
TRBJ2-1	-	TRBV7-2	-	TGTGCCAGCAGCTTTCGCGACTCCTACAATGAGCAGTTCTTC	CASSFRDSYNEQFF
TRBJ2-3	-	TRBV7-6	-	TGTGCCAGCAGCCCAAGCGGGAGCACAGATACGCAGTATTTT	CASSPSGSTDTQYF
TRBJ2-7	TRBD2	TRBV2	once	TGTGCCACCCGGCCGGGACTAGCGGGAGGCTACGAGCAGTACTTC	CATRPGLAGGYEQYF
TRBJ2-5	-	TRBV27	-	TGTGCCAGCAGTTTCCGCCGGACTCCCCAAGAGACCCAGTACTTC	CASSFRRTPQETQYF
TRBJ2-7	TRBD1	TRBV27	-	TGTGCCAGCAGTCCTGGACAGGGGTTCGTATCCTACGAGCAGTACTTC	CASSPGQGFVSYEQYF
TRBJ2-7	-	TRBV19	once	TGTGCCAGTAGGAAAGGGACTGGGCGTTCCTACGAGCAGTACTTC	CASRKGTGRSYEQYF